The clone carrying this T cell receptor (beta chain) was seen ten or more times. Its antigen is unknown. The sample originates from a study of T cells in Graves' hyperthyroidism and ophthalmopathy. There were TCR beta CDR3 regions amplified from RNA transcripts. A set of HTBI primers served as the primers for a first-round RT-PCR of the TCR CDR3. MiXCR was run by TCRdb on the multiplex PCR reads, yielding one entry per CDR3 protein. The repertoire includes about half a million distinct CDR3 sequences, around 22% of them detected once, and about 11% sits in the top ten. Whole-study findings and limits: Ophthalmopathy was distinguished from stable hyperthyroidism by 13 V-J signatures.

Thyroid ultrasound and orbital computed tomography, with clinical symptoms and serum thyroxine and TRAb, informed diagnoses. Input material: blood. This TCR derives from a woman in her twenties or thirties with Graves' ophthalmopathy.

The chain's CDR3 is CASSLRVGGNQPQHF. DNA of the CDR3: TGTGCCAGCAGTTTAAGGGTGGGAGGCAATCAGCCCCAGCATTTT. This rearrangement joins TRBV12-3 or TRBV12-4 to TRBJ1-5; D gene uncertain. V shed 2 bases and J shed 2 bases, with 10 bases lying between them. The CDR3 runs 15 residues.